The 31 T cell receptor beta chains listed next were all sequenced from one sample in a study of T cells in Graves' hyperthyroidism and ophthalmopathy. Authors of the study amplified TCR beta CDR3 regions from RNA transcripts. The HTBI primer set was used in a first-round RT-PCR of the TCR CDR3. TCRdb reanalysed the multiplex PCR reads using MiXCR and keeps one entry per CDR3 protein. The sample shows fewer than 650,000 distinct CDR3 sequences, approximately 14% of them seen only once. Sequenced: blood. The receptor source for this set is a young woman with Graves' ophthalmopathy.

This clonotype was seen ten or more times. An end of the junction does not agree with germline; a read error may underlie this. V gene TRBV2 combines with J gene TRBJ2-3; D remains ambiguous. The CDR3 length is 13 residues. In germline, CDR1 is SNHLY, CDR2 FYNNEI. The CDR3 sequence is CASTPTSTDTHYF. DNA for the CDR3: TGTGCCAGCACCCCAACAAGCACAGATACGCATTATTTT.

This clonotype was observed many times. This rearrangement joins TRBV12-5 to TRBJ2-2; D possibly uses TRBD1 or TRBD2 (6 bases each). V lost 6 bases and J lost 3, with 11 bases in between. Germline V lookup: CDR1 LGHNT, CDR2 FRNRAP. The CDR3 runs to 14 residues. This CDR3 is CASGPRGDTGELFF. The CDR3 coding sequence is TGTGCTAGTGGCCCGAGGGGGGACACCGGGGAGCTGTTTTTT.

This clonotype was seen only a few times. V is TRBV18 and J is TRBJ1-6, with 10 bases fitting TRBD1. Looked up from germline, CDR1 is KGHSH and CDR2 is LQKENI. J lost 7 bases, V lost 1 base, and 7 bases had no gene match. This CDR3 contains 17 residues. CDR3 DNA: TGTGCCAGCTCACCACGGACCCCGGGACAGGGGAATTCACCCCTCCACTTT. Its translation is CASSPRTPGQGNSPLHF. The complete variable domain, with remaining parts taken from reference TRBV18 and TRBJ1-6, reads NAGVMQNPRHLVRRRGQEARLRCSPMKGHSHVYWYRQLPEEGLKFMVYLQKENIIDESGMPKERFSAEFPKEGPSILRIQQVVRGDSAAYFCASSPRTPGQGNSPLHFGNGTRLTVT.

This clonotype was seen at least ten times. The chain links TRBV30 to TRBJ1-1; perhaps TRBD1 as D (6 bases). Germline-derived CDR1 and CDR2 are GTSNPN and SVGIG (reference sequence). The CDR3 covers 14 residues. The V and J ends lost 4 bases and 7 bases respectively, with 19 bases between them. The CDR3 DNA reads TGTGCCTGGAACCGGCCAGACAGGTGGGATGAAGCTTTCTTT. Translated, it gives CAWNRPDRWDEAFF. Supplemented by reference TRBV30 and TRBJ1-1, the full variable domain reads SQTIHQWPATLVQPVGSPLSLECTVEGTSNPNLYWYRQAAGRGLQLLFYSVGIGQISSEVPQNLSASRPQDRQFILSSKKLLLSDSGFYLCAWNRPDRWDEAFFGQGTRLTVV.

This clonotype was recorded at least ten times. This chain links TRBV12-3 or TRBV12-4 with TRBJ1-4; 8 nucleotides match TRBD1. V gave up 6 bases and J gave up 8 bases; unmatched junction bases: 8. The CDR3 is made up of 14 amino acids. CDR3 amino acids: CASRPGQAFEKLFF. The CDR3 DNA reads TGTGCCAGCAGACCGGGACAGGCATTCGAAAAACTGTTTTTT.

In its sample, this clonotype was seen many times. CDR3 bases: TGTGCCAGCAGTGGGACTAGCGGGAGGGCCCTCGTATCCTACGAGCAGTACTTC. This encodes CASSGTSGRALVSYEQYF. The chain uses TRBV6-2 or TRBV6-3 and TRBJ2-7, with 16 bases that match TRBD2. Trimming took 5 bases from V and 1 from J; bases not matched to a gene: 8. The CDR3 has 18 amino acids. Germline V lookup: CDR1 MNHEY, CDR2 SVGEGT.

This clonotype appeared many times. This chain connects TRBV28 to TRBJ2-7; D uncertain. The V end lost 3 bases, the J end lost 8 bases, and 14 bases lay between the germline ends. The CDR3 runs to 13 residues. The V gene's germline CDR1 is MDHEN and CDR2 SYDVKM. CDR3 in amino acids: CASSFRHPGQQYF. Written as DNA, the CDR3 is TGTGCCAGCAGTTTCAGGCACCCTGGTCAGCAGTACTTC.

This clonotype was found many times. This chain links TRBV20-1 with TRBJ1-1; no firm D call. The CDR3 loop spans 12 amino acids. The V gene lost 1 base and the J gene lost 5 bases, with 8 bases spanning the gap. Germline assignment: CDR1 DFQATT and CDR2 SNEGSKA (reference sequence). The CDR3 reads CSARGGRTEAFF. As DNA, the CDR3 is TGCAGTGCTAGAGGAGGGCGGACTGAAGCTTTCTTT.

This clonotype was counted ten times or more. CDR3 in DNA: TGTGCCAGCAGCTTCCAAGCAGGAAGGTCAGATACGCAGTATTTT. Amino acid sequence: CASSFQAGRSDTQYF. The rearrangement links TRBV7-9 to TRBJ2-3; D remains unclear. Germline CDR1 reads SEHNR; CDR2 reads FQNEAQ (reference sequence). The length of the CDR3 is 15 residues. V was cut by 3 bases and J by 4 bases, with 14 bases left in between. The complete variable domain, with remaining parts taken from reference TRBV7-9 and TRBJ2-3, reads DTGVSQNPRHKITKRGQNVTFRCDPISEHNRLYWYRQTLGQGPEFLTYFQNEAQLEKSRLLSDRFSAERPKGSFSTLEIQRTEQGDSAMYLCASSFQAGRSDTQYFGPGTRLTVL.

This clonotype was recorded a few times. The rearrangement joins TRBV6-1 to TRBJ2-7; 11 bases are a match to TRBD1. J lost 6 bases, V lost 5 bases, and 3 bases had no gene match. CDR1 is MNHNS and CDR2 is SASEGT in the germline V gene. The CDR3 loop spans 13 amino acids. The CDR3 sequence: CASSSGQGGEQYF. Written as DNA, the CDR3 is TGTGCCAGCAGTTCGGGACAGGGGGGCGAGCAGTACTTC.

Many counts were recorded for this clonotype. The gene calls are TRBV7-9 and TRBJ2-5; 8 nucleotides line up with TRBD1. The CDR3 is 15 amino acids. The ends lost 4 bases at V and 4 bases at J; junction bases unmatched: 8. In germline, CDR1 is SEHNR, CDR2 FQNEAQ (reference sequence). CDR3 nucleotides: TGTGCCAGCAGCTACCATCAGGGGGCCTTAGAGACCCAGTACTTC. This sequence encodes CASSYHQGALETQYF. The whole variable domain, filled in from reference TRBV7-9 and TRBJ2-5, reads DTGVSQNPRHKITKRGQNVTFRCDPISEHNRLYWYRQTLGQGPEFLTYFQNEAQLEKSRLLSDRFSAERPKGSFSTLEIQRTEQGDSAMYLCASSYHQGALETQYFGPGTRLLVL.

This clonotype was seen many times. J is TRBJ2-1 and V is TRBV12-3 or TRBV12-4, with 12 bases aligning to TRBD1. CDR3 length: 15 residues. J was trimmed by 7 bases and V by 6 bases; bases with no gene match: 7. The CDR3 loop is CASSSGTGGMNEQFF. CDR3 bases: TGTGCCAGCAGCTCCGGGACAGGGGGCATGAATGAGCAGTTCTTC.

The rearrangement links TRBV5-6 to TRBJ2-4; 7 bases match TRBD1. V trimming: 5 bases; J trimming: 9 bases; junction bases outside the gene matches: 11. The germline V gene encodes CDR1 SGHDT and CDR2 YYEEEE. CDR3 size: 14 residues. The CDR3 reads CASSLQGVEGIQYF. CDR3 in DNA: TGTGCCAGCAGTCTTCAGGGGGTAGAGGGCATTCAGTACTTC.

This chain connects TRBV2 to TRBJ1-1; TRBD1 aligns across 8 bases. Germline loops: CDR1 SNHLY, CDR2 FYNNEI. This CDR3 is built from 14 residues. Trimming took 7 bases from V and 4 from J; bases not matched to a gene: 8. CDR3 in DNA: TGTGCCAGCACCGCAGGGGGCCCAATCACTGAAGCTTTCTTT. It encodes CASTAGGPITEAFF. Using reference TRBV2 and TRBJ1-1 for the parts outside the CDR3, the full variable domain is EPEVTQTPSHQVTQMGQEVILRCVPISNHLYFYWYRQILGQKVEFLVSFYNNEISEKSEIFDDQFSVERPDGSNFTLKIRSTKLEDSAMYFCASTAGGPITEAFFGQGTRLTVV.

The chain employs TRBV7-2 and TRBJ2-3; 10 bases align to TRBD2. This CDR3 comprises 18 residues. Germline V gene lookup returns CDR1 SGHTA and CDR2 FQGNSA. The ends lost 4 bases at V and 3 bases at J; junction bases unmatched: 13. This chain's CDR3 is CASSSHGASGSLTDTQYF. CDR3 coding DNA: TGTGCCAGCAGCTCCCACGGGGCTAGCGGGAGTCTGACAGATACGCAGTATTTT.

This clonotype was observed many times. The CDR3 DNA sequence: TGTGCCATCACTCAGGCCTCTAACTATGGCTACACCTTC. This gives the protein CAITQASNYGYTF. The genes are TRBV10-3 and TRBJ1-2, with D hard to call. Germline V gene data show CDR1 as ENHRY and CDR2 as SYGVKD. The CDR3 runs 13 residues. V was clipped by 7 bases and J by 0 bases, with 9 bases between them.

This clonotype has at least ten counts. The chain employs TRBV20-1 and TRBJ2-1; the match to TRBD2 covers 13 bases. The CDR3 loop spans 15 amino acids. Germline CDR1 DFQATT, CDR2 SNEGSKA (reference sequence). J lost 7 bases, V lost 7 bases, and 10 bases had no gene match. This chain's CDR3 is CSDMKGLAGVNEQFF. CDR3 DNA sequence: TGCAGTGACATGAAAGGACTAGCGGGAGTAAATGAGCAGTTCTTC.

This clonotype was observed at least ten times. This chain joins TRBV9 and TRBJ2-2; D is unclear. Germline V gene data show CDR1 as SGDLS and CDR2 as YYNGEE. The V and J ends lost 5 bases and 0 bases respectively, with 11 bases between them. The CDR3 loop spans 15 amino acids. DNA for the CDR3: TGTGCCAGCAGTATAATTCAGACGAACACCGGGGAGCTGTTTTTT. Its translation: CASSIIQTNTGELFF.

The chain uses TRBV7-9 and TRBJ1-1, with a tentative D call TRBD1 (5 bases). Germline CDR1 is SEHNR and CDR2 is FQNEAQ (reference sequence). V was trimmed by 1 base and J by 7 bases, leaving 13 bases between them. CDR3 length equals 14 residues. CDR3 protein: CASSLEGKQSEAFF. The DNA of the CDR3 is TGTGCCAGCAGCTTAGAGGGGAAACAAAGTGAAGCTTTCTTT. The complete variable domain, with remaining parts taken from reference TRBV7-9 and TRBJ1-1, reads DTGVSQNPRHKITKRGQNVTFRCDPISEHNRLYWYRQTLGQGPEFLTYFQNEAQLEKSRLLSDRFSAERPKGSFSTLEIQRTEQGDSAMYLCASSLEGKQSEAFFGQGTRLTVV.

The CDR3 DNA reads TGCAGTGCTACGGGACTAGGGGACTACGAGCAGTACTTC. It is translated as CSATGLGDYEQYF. The V call is TRBV20-1, the J call TRBJ2-7, with 8 bases aligning to TRBD2. Per the germline V gene, CDR1 is DFQATT and CDR2 is SNEGSKA (reference sequence). With V trimmed by 4 bases and J by 3 bases, 5 bases remained unmatched. The CDR3 consists of 13 residues.

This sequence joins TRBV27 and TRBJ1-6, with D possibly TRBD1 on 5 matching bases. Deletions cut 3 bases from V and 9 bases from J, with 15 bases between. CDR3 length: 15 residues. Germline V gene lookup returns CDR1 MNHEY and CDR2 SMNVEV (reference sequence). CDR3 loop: CASSFTGRLASPLHF. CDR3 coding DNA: TGTGCCAGCAGTTTCACAGGAAGGTTGGCTTCACCCCTCCACTTT.

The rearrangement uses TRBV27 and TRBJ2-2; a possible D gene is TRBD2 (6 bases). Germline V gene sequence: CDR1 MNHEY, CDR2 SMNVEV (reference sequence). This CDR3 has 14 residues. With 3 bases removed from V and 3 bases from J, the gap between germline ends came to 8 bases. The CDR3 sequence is CASSFWGDTGELFF. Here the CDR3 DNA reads TGTGCCAGCAGTTTTTGGGGGGACACCGGGGAGCTGTTTTTT.

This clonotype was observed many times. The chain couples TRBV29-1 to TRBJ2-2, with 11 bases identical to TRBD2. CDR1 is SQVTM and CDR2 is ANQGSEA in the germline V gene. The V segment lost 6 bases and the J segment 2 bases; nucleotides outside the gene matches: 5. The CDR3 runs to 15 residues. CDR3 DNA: TGCAGCGTGGAGGGACTAGCGGCCAACACCGGGGAGCTGTTTTTT. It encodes CSVEGLAANTGELFF.

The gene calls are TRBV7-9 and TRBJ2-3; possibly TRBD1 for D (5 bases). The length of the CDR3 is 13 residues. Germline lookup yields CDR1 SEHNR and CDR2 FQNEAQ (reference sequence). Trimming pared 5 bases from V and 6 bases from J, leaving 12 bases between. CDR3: CASSPGWQDTQYF. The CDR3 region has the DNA TGTGCCAGCAGCCCAGGGTGGCAGGATACGCAGTATTTT.

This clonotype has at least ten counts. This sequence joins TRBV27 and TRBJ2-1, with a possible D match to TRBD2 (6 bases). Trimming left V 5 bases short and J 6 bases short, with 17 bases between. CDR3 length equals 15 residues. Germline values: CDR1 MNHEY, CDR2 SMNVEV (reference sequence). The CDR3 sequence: CASSPKPTSRNEQFF. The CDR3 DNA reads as TGTGCCAGCAGTCCCAAGCCGACTAGTCGCAATGAGCAGTTCTTC.

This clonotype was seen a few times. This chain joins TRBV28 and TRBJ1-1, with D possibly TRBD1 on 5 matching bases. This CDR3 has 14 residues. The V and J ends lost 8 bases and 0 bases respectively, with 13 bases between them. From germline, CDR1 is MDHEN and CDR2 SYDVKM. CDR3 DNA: TGTGCCAGCTACCGGACACGCATGAACACTGAAGCTTTCTTT. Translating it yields CASYRTRMNTEAFF.

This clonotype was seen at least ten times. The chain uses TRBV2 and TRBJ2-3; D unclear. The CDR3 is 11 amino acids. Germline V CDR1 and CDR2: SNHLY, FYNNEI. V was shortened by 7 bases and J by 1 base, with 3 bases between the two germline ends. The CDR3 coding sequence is TGTGCCAGCACCGGCACAGATACGCAGTATTTT. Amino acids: CASTGTDTQYF.

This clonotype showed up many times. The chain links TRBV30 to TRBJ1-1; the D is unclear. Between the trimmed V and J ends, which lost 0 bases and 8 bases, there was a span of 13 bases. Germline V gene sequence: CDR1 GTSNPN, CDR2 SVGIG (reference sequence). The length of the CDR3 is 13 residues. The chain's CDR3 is CAWSVKASGEAFF. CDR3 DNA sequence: TGTGCCTGGAGTGTTAAAGCGAGCGGGGAAGCTTTCTTT.

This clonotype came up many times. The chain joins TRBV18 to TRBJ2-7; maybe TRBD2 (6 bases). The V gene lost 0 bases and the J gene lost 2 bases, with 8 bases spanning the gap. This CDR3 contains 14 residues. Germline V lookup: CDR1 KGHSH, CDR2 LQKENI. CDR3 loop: CASSPPSGPYEQYF. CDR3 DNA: TGTGCCAGCTCACCACCTAGCGGACCCTACGAGCAGTACTTC.

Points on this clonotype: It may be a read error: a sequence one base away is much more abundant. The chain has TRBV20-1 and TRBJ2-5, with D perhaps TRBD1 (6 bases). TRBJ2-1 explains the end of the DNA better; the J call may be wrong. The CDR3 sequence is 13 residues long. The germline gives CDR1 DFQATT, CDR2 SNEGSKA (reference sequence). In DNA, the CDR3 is TGCAGTGCTAACTACTGGGGACAAGAGACCCAGTTCTTC. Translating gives CSANYWGQETQFF.

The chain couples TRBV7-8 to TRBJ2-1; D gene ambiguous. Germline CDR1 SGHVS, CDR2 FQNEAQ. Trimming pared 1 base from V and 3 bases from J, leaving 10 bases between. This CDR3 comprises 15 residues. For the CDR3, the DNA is TGTGCCAGCAGCTTAGAGAACTTCTTCTACAATGAGCAGTTCTTC. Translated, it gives CASSLENFFYNEQFF.